The 20 T cell receptor beta chains given below trace back to one sample, sequenced in a study of blood T cell repertoires in COVID-19. Repertoires were generated with immunoSEQ multiplex PCR, while TCRdb's copy carries only in-frame clones and drops some. The sample carries hundreds of thousands of clones, about 87% recorded once. The sample comprised peripheral blood. These receptors all stem from a woman under 30 with acute or convalescent COVID-19.

With regard to this clone: This CDR3 is also generated by other DNA sequences in the sample. In DNA form, the CDR3 reads TGTGCCAGCAGTTTGGGGGGTAACTATGGCTACACCTTC. Protein sequence: CASSLGGNYGYTF. The chain couples TRBV12-3 or TRBV12-4 to TRBJ1-2; tentative D call: TRBD1 (5 bases). Trimming took off 3 bases at V and 1 base at J, with 6 bases between the two ends. This CDR3 spans 13 amino acids.

This clone appeared a single time. The chain recombines TRBV7-9 with TRBJ2-2, with D possibly being TRBD1 (5 bases). Trimming cost V 3 bases and J 6 bases, with 11 bases left between them. The CDR3 runs to 14 residues. Germline values: CDR1 SEHNR, CDR2 FQNEAQ (reference sequence). The CDR3 here is CASSFGRVPGELFF. The CDR3 DNA is TGTGCCAGCAGCTTTGGCAGGGTCCCCGGGGAGCTGTTTTTT.

V is TRBV7-9 and J is TRBJ2-7; no clear D. Germline values: CDR1 SEHNR, CDR2 FQNEAQ (reference sequence). Trimming took 4 bases from V and 4 from J, leaving 11 bases between them. The length of the CDR3 is 13 residues. The CDR3 bases are TGTGCCAGCAGCTCATTTATTCGGTACGAGCAGTACTTC. It is translated as CASSSFIRYEQYF.

CDR3 nucleotides: TGTGCCAGCAGCCAACAGGGGGCTACTGAAGCTTTCTTT. Amino acid sequence: CASSQQGATEAFF. The V and J genes are TRBV14 and TRBJ1-1, with 8 bases aligning to TRBD1. The germline gives CDR1 SGHDN, CDR2 FVKESK. This CDR3 has 13 amino acids. V was pared by 2 bases and J by 5 bases, with 1 base of the junction left unmatched.

This clone showed up just once. The rearrangement uses TRBV6-4 and TRBJ2-2; no reliable D call. Germline V gene data show CDR1 as MRHNA and CDR2 as SNTAGT. The CDR3 is 14 residues long. V lost 5 bases to trimming and J lost 7 bases, with 14 bases between them. CDR3 nucleotide sequence: TGTGCCAGCAGTTCTGAGACGCGAGGCGGGGAGCTGTTTTTT. Amino acids: CASSSETRGGELFF.

The CDR3 here is CASGRTGSTEAFF. Here the CDR3 DNA reads TGTGCTAGTGGGCGGACAGGGTCCACTGAAGCTTTCTTT. The genes are TRBV12-5 and TRBJ1-1, with TRBD1 identical over 8 bases. The CDR3 is 13 residues long. Germline V lookup: CDR1 LGHNT, CDR2 FRNRAP. Trimming at V came to 6 bases and at J to 4 bases, leaving 4 bases not matched to a gene.

The rearrangement uses TRBV30 and TRBJ1-1; D unresolved. The V gene's germline CDR1 is GTSNPN and CDR2 SVGIG (reference sequence). The CDR3 spans 11 residues. Between the trimmed V and J ends, which lost 0 bases and 10 bases, there was a span of 9 bases. Written as DNA, the CDR3 is TGTGCCTGGAGTGTGGCTGGTCCAGCTTTCTTT. It specifies CAWSVAGPAFF.

The rearrangement links TRBV15 to TRBJ2-1, with a possible D match to TRBD1 (5 bases). Germline V gives CDR1 LNHNV, CDR2 YYDKDF (reference sequence). V was cut by 4 bases and J by 2 bases, with 18 bases left in between. This CDR3 is built from 17 residues. The CDR3 nucleotides are TGTGCCACCAGCAAGCCCACTGGGGCGCCCCCCTACAATGAGCAGTTCTTC. Protein sequence: CATSKPTGAPPYNEQFF.

The chain carries TRBV5-4 and TRBJ1-2, with D maybe TRBD1 (6 bases). The V end was cut by 5 bases, the J end by 4 bases, with 18 bases between. Germline CDR1 is SGHNT and CDR2 is YYREEE (reference sequence). The CDR3 length is 15 residues. CDR3 residues: CASSEQGPLGYGYTF. The CDR3 nucleotides are TGTGCCAGCAGTGAACAGGGACCGCTTGGCTATGGCTACACCTTC.

The chain has TRBV3-1 (or the pseudogene TRBV3-2) and TRBJ1-3, with D perhaps matching TRBD1 (6 bases). The CDR3 is 16 residues long. The germline V gene encodes CDR1 LGHDT and CDR2 YNNKEL (reference sequence). The germline V and J ends were trimmed by 4 bases and 0 bases, with 13 bases remaining between them. The CDR3 DNA follows: TGTGCCAGCAGCCGAGGGACAAAGCCCTCTGGAAACACCATATATTTT. Amino acid sequence: CASSRGTKPSGNTIYF.

Comments on this clone: The sample carries other DNA sequences with the same CDR3. The chain couples TRBV5-5 to TRBJ1-5; a possible D gene is TRBD1 (5 bases). CDR3 length equals 15 residues. Trimming removed 0 bases at V and 1 base at J, with 8 bases between. Per germline, CDR1 SGHKS and CDR2 YYEKEE (reference sequence). CDR3 sequence (DNA): TGTGCCAGCAGCTTGGGCGGGGGGAGCAATCAGCCCCAGCATTTT. Translating it yields CASSLGGGSNQPQHF.

The rearrangement uses TRBV5-1 and TRBJ2-1; 10 bases map to TRBD2. Germline CDR1 is SGHRS and CDR2 is YFSETQ. The CDR3 sequence is 20 residues long. The trim removed 0 bases at V and 1 base at J, leaving 13 bases unmatched. CDR3 amino acids: CASSLELAGGRILSYNEQFF. The CDR3 region has the DNA TGCGCCAGCAGCTTGGAGTTAGCGGGGGGCCGTATCTTATCCTACAATGAGCAGTTCTTC.

The CDR3: CASSQGYGTDTQYF. The CDR3 DNA reads TGTGCCAGCTCACAGGGGTACGGCACAGATACGCAGTATTTT. J is TRBJ2-3 and V is TRBV18; TRBD1 is a possible D gene (5 bases). CDR1 KGHSH and CDR2 LQKENI come from the germline V gene. The CDR3 loop spans 14 amino acids. Trimming left V 4 bases short and J 1 base short, with 9 bases between.

The V call is TRBV7-2, the J call TRBJ1-2; 9 bases are a match to TRBD1. Germline CDR1 SGHTA, CDR2 FQGNSA. Losses at the gene ends were 5 bases for V and 4 bases for J; bases not matched to a gene: 8. The CDR3 runs to 15 residues. CDR3 sequence: CASSPPGQGTYGYTF. Here the CDR3 DNA reads TGTGCCAGCAGCCCGCCGGGACAGGGAACCTATGGCTACACCTTC.

V and J are TRBV9 and TRBJ1-6; 7 bases agree with TRBD1. Looked up from germline, CDR1 is SGDLS and CDR2 is YYNGEE. The CDR3 is made up of 16 amino acids. Losses at the gene ends were 0 bases for V and 4 bases for J; bases not matched to a gene: 4. Here the CDR3 DNA reads TGTGCCAGCAGCGTAGAAGGGGGCAATTATAATTCACCCCTCCACTTT. Translated: CASSVEGGNYNSPLHF.

The V gene is TRBV2, the J gene TRBJ2-5; 7 bases fit TRBD1. The germline gives CDR1 SNHLY, CDR2 FYNNEI. V was clipped by 8 bases and J by 8 bases; unmatched bases: 8. This CDR3 has 12 amino acids. In DNA form, the CDR3 reads TGTGCCAGCGGGGACAGATTTAAAACCCAGTACTTC. It is translated as CASGDRFKTQYF.

The chain is built from TRBV19 and TRBJ1-5; D is unresolved. The germline gives CDR1 LNHDA, CDR2 SQIVND (reference sequence). This CDR3 is built from 15 residues. Between the trimmed V and J ends, which lost 4 bases and 3 bases, there was a span of 13 bases. In DNA, the CDR3 is TGTGCCAGTAGTAGTGCGGGTCTACCCAATCAGCCCCAGCATTTT. Translating it yields CASSSAGLPNQPQHF.

The chain combines TRBV3-1 (or the pseudogene TRBV3-2) with TRBJ1-5; 10 positions agree with TRBD1. CDR1 is LGHDT, CDR2 YNNKEL, per germline (reference sequence). Losses at the gene ends were 1 base for V and 6 bases for J; bases not matched to a gene: 12. This CDR3 has 18 residues. CDR3 DNA: TGTGCCAGCAGCCAAGGAGCCTCCCGGGGGACAGGGGTTCAGCCCCAGCATTTT. Encoded protein: CASSQGASRGTGVQPQHF.

J is TRBJ2-5 and V is TRBV6-2 or TRBV6-3; 10 nucleotides align to TRBD2. Germline CDR1 MNHEY, CDR2 SVGEGT. V trimming: 2 bases; J trimming: 4 bases; junction bases outside the gene matches: 10. The CDR3 contains 17 residues. The CDR3 sequence: CASSYAPSGGILETQYF. The CDR3 DNA follows: TGTGCCAGCAGTTACGCGCCTAGCGGGGGAATTTTAGAGACCCAGTACTTC.

In its sample, this clone was seen a few times. This CDR3 is CASSFWGEKEKLFF. Here the CDR3 DNA reads TGTGCCAGCAGCTTTTGGGGGGAGAAGGAAAAACTGTTTTTT. The chain joins TRBV7-2 to TRBJ1-4; perhaps TRBD1 as D (5 bases). V was trimmed by 3 bases and J by 8 bases, leaving 13 bases between them. The CDR3 is 14 residues long. CDR1 and CDR2 (germline): SGHTA, FQGNSA.